This record concerns one T cell receptor beta chain sequence. Repertoires were generated with immunoSEQ multiplex PCR, while TCRdb's copy carries only in-frame clones and drops some. This table has under 150,000 clones, about four fifths appearing once. This sample is part of a study of blood T cell repertoires in COVID-19. Study context: T cells, B-cell-depleted T cells, or PBMCs supplied cDNA or gDNA.

With 5 bases clipped from V and 0 bases from J, the junction kept 10 bases outside the gene matches. CDR3 length: 17 amino acids. The germline V gene has CDR1 SNHLY and CDR2 FYNNEI. The sequencing input was peripheral blood. This sequence was found in a woman aged 40 to 55 with acute or convalescent COVID-19. The V call is TRBV2, the J call TRBJ2-7; 10 nucleotides agree with TRBD2. CDR3 nucleotides: TGTGCCAGCAGTCTCACTGGACTAGCGGAACCCTCCTACGAGCAGTACTTC. Encoded protein: CASSLTGLAEPSYEQYF. Drawing the rest from reference TRBV2 and TRBJ2-7, the complete variable domain is EPEVTQTPSHQVTQMGQEVILRCVPISNHLYFYWYRQILGQKVEFLVSFYNNEISEKSEIFDDQFSVERPDGSNFTLKIRSTKLEDSAMYFCASSLTGLAEPSYEQYFGPGTRLTVT.